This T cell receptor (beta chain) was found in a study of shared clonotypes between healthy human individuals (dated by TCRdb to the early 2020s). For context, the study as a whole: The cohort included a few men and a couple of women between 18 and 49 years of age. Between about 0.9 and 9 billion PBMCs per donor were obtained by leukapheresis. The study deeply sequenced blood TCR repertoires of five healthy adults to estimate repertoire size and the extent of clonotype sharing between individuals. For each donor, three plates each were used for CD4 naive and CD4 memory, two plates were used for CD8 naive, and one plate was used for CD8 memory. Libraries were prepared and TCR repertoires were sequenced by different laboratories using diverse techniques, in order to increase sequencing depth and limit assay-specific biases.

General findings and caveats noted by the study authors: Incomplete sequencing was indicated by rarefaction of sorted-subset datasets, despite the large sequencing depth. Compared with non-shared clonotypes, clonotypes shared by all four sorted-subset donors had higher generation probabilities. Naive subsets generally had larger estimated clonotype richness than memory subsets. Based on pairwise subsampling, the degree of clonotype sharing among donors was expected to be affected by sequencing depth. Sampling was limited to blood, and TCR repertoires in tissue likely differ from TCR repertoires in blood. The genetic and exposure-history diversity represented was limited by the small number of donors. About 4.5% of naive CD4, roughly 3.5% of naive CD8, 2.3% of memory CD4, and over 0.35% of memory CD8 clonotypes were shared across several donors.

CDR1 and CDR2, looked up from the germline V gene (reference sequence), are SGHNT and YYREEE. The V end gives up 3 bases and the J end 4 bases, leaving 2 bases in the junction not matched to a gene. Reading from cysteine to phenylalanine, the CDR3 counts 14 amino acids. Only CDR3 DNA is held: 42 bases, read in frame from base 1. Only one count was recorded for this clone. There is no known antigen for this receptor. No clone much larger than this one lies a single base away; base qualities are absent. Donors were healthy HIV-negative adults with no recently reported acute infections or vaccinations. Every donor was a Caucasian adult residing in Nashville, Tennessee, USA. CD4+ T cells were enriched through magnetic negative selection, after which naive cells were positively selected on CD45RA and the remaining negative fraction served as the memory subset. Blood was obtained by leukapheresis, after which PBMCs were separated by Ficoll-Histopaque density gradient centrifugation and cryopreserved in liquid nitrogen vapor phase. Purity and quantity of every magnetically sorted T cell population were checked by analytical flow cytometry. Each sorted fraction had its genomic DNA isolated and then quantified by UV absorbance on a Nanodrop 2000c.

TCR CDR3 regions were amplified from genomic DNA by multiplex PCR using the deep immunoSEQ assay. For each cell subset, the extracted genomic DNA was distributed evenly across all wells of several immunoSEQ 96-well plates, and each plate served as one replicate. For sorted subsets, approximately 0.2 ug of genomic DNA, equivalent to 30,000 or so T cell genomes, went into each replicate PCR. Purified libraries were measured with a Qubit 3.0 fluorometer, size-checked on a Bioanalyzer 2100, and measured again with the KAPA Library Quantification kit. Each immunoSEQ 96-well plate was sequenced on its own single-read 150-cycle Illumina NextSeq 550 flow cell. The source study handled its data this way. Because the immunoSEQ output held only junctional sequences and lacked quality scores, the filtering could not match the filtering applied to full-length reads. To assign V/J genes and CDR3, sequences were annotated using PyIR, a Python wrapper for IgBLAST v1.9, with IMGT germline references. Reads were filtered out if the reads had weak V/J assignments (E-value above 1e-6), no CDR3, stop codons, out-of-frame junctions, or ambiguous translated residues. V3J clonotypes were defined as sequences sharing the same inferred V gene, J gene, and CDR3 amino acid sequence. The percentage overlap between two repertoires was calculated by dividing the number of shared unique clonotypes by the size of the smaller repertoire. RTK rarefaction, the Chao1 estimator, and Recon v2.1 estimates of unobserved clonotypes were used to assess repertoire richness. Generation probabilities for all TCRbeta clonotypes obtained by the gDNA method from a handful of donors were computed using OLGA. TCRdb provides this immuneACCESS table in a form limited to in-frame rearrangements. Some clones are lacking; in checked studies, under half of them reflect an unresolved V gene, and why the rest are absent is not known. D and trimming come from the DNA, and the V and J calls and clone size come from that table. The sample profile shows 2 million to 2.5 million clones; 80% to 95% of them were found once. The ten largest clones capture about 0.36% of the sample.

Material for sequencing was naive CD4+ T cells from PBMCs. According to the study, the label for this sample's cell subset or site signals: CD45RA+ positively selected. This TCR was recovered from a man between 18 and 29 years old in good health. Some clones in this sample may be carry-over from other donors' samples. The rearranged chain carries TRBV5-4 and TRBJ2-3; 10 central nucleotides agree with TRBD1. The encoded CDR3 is CASSSTGGADTQYF. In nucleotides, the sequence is TGTGCCAGCAGCTCGACAGGGGGCGCAGATACGCAGTATTTT.